This note documents a single T cell receptor (beta chain) sequence. Its antigen is not identified. This entry belongs to a study of cytomegalovirus exposure and HLA in healthy donors. Study outcomes and limitations: Donors belonging to an Asian-associated ancestry cluster reportedly showed fewer N-insertions in productive TCRs than the roughly 670-donor mean, according to what a later analysis found.

The trim removed 4 bases at V and 2 bases at J, leaving 5 bases unmatched. In germline, CDR1 is SGDLS, CDR2 YYNGEE. This CDR3 spans 14 amino acids. The PCR had 60 Vbeta and 13 Jbeta primers. Using immunoSEQ multiplex PCR, the repertoire was profiled, and TCRdb retains in-frame clones only, with some absent. The data contain 150,000 to 200,000 clones, around 76% of them singletons. Nominal health characterized the donors when sampled, though unrecorded immune exposures were likely. V usage is TRBV9 and J usage is TRBJ2-7, with 8 bases that match TRBD2. The specimen sequenced was PBMCs. The source is a female donor in good health and CMV-seronegative. CDR3 residues: CASSPRGGTYEQYF. CDR3 DNA: TGTGCCAGCAGCCCCCGGGGGGGGACCTACGAGCAGTACTTC.